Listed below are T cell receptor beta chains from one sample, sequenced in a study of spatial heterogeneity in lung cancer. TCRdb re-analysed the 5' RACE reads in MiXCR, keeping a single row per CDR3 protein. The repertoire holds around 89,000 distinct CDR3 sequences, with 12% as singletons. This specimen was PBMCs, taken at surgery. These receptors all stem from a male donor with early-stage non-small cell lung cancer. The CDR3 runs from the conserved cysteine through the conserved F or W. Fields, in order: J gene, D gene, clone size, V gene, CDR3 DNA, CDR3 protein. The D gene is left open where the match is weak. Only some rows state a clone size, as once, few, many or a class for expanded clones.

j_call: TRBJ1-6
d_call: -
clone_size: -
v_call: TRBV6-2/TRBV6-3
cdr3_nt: TGTGCCAGCAAGTTGGGGGGATCACCCCTCCACTTT
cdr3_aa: CASKLGGSPLHF

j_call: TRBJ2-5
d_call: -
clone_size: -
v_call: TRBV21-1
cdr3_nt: TGTGCCAGCAGCCCCAAGAGCGTTCCTGTCGAGACCCAGTACTTC
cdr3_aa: CASSPKSVPVETQYF

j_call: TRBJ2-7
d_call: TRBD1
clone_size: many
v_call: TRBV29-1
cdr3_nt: TGCAGCGTTTCAGGGACAGTGAGTTACTACGAGCAGTACTTC
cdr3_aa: CSVSGTVSYYEQYF

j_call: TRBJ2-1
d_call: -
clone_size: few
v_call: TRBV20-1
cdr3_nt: TGCAGTGCTAGATCAGGGTATGAGCAGTTCTTC
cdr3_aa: CSARSGYEQFF

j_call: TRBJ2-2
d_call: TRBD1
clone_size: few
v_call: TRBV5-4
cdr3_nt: TGTGCCAGCAGCCAAAAGGACAGGGGACACACCGGGGAGCTGTTTTTT
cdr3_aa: CASSQKDRGHTGELFF

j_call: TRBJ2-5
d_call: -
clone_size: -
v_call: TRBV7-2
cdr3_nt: TGTGCCAGCAGCTTAATGGCAGCTTTAGTAGGAGAGACCCAGTACTTC
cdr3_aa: CASSLMAALVGETQYF

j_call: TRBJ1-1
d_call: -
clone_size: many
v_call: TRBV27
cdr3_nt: TGTGCCAGCTCCGCGGGGTCCATGAACACTGAAGCTTTCTTT
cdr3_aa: CASSAGSMNTEAFF

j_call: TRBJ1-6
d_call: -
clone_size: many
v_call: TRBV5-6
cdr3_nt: TGTGCCAGCAGCTCGGATGGGGGGCCAAACTGGTCACCCCTCCACTTT
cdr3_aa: CASSSDGGPNWSPLHF

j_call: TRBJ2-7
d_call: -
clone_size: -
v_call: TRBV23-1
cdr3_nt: TGCGCCAGCAGTCAGGGCACCGGGCAGGAGGTCCACGAGCAGTACTTC
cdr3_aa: CASSQGTGQEVHEQYF

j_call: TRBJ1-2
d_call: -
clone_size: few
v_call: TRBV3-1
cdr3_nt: TGTGCCAGCAGCCAAGAAGCAGGGACCTATGGCTACACCTTC
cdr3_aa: CASSQEAGTYGYTF

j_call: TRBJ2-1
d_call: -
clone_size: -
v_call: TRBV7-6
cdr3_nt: TGTGCCAGCACAGAGGTGGACCGCTCCTACAATGAGCAGTTCTTC
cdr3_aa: CASTEVDRSYNEQFF

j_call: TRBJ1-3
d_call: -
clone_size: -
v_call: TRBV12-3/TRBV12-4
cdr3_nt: TGTGCCAGCTTGAGGGTCGTTGGACAAGGGGCCTTTGGCTCTGGAAACACCATATATTTT
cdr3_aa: CASLRVVGQGAFGSGNTIYF

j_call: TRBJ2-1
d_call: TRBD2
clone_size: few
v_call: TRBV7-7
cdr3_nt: TGTGCTAGCAGCTTCGGACTAGCGGGAGAAAGTGAGCAGTTCTTC
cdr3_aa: CASSFGLAGESEQFF

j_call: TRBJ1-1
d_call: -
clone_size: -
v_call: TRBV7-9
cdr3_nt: TGTGCCAGCAGCTTTTCCCGGCAAACCGAAGCTTTCTTT
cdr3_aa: CASSFSRQTEAFF

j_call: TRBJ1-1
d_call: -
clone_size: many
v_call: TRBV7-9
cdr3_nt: TGTGCCAGCAGCTTCGACACTGAAGCTTTCTTT
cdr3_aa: CASSFDTEAFF

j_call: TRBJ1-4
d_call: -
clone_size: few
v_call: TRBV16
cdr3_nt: TGTGCCAGCAGCCCTTTGGCCGCAGCAACTAATGAAAAACTGTTTTTT
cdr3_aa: CASSPLAAATNEKLFF

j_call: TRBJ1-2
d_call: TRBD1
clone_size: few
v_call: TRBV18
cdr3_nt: TGTGCCAGCTCATCGGGACAGGGGGAGAAAGCGTATGGCTACACCTTC
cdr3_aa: CASSSGQGEKAYGYTF

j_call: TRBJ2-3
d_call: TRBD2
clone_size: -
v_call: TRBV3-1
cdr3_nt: TGTGCCAGCAGCCAAGCGTTGCTAGCGGGAGCCGATACGCAGTATTTT
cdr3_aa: CASSQALLAGADTQYF

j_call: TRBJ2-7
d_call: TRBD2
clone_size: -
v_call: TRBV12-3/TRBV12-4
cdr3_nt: TGTGCCAGCAGCTCGGGACTAGCCACCTACGAGCAGTACTTC
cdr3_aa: CASSSGLATYEQYF

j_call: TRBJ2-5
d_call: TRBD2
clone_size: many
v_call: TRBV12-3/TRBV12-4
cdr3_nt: TGTGCCAGCAGTTTTGCTAGCGGCCAGACCCAGTACTTC
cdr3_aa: CASSFASGQTQYF

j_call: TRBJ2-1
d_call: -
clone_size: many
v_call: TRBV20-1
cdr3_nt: TGCAGTGCTGAACTCGCAAGCTCCTACAATGAGCAGTTCTTC
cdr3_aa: CSAELASSYNEQFF

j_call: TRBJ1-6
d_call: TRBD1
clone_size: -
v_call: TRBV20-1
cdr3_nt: TGCAGTGCTAGGGGACAGCCTGATAATTCACCCCTCCACTTT
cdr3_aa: CSARGQPDNSPLHF

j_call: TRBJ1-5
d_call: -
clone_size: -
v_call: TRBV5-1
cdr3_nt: TGCGCCAGCAGCTTGGAAGGGAATAGCAATCAGCCCCAGCATTTT
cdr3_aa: CASSLEGNSNQPQHF

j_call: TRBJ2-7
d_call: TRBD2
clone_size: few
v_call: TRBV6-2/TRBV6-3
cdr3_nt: TGTGCCAGCAGTTACGCACTAGCGGGAGGAATCGTCCCCGAGCAGTACTTC
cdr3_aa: CASSYALAGGIVPEQYF

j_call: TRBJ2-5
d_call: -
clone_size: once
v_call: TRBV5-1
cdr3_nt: TGCGCCAGCAGCTCATTCCTAGCCCAAGAGACCCAGTACTTC
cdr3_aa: CASSSFLAQETQYF

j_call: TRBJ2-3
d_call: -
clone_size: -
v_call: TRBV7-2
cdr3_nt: TGTGCCAGCGGCGAAAACTTAAACACAGATACGCAGTATTTT
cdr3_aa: CASGENLNTDTQYF

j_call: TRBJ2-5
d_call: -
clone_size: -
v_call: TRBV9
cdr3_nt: TGTGCCAGCAGCGCCTCCCCTCAGCGGGAAGAGACCCAGTACTTC
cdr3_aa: CASSASPQREETQYF

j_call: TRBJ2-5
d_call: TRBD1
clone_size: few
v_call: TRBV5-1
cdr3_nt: TGCGCCAGCAGCTTTTCAGGGGGAGAGACCCAGTACTTC
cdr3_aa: CASSFSGGETQYF

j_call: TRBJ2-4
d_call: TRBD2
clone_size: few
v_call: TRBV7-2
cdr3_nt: TGTGCCAGCAGCTTCATGGGACTAGCGGGAGGGCCCACGGTTGACATTCAGTACTTC
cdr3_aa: CASSFMGLAGGPTVDIQYF

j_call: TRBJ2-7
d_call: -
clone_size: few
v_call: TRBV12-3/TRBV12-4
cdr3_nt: TGTGCCAGCAGTTTTCCTCACTCCTACGAGCAGTACTTC
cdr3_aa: CASSFPHSYEQYF

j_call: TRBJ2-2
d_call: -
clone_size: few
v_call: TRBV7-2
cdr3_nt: TGTGCCAGCAGCCGCGTCTCAGGGGAGCCCACCGGGGAGCTGTTTTTT
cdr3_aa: CASSRVSGEPTGELFF

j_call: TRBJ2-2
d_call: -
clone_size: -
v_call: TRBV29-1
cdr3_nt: TGCAGCGTTGCCCCTAGCGCCGGGGAGCTGTTTTTT
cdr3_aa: CSVAPSAGELFF

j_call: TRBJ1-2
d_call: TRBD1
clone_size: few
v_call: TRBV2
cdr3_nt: TGTGCCAGCAGTAATAACAGGGGAAGCAGCGGCTACACCTTC
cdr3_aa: CASSNNRGSSGYTF

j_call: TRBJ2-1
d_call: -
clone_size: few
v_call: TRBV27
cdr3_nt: TGTGCCAGCAGTTCTTTTGTCCCGGGAAATGAGCAGTTCTTC
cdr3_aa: CASSSFVPGNEQFF

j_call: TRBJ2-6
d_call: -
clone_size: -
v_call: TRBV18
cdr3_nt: TGTGCCAGCTCACCGTCGGACGGAGGCTCTGGGGCCAACGTCCTGACTTTC
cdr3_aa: CASSPSDGGSGANVLTF

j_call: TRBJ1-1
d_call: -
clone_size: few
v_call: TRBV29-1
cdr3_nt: TGCAGCGGTGACGAGCTTGAAGCTTTCTTT
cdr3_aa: CSGDELEAFF

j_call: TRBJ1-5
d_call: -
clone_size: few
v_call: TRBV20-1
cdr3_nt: TGCAGTGCTTCAGACGGAGGACGTTGGCAGCCCCAGCATTTT
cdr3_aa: CSASDGGRWQPQHF

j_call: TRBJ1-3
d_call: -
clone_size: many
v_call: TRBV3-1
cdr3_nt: TGTGCCAGCAGCCCACACCCAGGGACTGGAAACACCATATATTTT
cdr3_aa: CASSPHPGTGNTIYF

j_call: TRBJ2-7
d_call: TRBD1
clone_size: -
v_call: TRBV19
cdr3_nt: TGTGCCAGTAGTCTTCAACGGGACAGCACCTACGAGCAGTACTTC
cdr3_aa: CASSLQRDSTYEQYF

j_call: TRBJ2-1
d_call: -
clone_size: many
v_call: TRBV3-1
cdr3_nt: TGTGCCAGCAGCCAAGATACCGGCCCACACTTGGAGCAGTTCTTC
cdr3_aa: CASSQDTGPHLEQFF

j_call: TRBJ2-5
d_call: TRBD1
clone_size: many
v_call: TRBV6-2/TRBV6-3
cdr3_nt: TGTGCCAGCAGCCGGGACAGCGAAGAGACCCAGTACTTC
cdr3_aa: CASSRDSEETQYF

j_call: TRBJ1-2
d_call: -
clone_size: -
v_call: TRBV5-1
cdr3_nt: TGCGCCAGCAGCGGAGCTACAGGAGACGCCCCAAACTATGGCTACACCTTC
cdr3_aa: CASSGATGDAPNYGYTF

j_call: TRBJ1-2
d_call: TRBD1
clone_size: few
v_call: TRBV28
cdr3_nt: TGTGCCAGCAGCCTTGGACAGGCGAACTATGGCTACACCTTC
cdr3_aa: CASSLGQANYGYTF

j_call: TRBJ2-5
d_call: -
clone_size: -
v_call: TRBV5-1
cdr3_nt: TGCGCCAGCAGCTCTGTACCGGCCCTGGGAGAGACCCAGTACTTC
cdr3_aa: CASSSVPALGETQYF

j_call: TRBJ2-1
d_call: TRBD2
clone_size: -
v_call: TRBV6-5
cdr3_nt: TGTGCCAGCAGTAGAATAGCGGGAGGTCACAATGAGCAGTTCTTC
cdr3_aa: CASSRIAGGHNEQFF

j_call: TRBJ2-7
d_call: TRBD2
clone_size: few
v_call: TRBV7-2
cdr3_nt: TGTGCCAGCAGCTTTAGCCTAGCGGGAGGCGTTCTGTACTTC
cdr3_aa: CASSFSLAGGVLYF

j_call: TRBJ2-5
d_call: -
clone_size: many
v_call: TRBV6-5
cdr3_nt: TGTGCCAGCAGTTACGGCAGAGGCCAAGAGACCCAGTACTTC
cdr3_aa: CASSYGRGQETQYF

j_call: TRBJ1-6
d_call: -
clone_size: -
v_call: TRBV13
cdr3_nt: TGTGCCAGCAGCTTCCAACGCTCGGGGGGAGGATCACCCCTCCACTTT
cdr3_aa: CASSFQRSGGGSPLHF

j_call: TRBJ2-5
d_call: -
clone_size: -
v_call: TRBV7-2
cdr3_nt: TGTGCCAGCCGTTGGGGGGCCGGGGAGACCCAGTACTTC
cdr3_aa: CASRWGAGETQYF

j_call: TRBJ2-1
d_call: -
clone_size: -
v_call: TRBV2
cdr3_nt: TGTGTCAGCAGCTCAGGACTGCCAAGGCAGTTCTTC
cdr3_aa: CVSSSGLPRQFF